The present T cell receptor beta chain was sequenced within a study of blood T cell repertoires in COVID-19 (dated by TCRdb to 2020 to 2021). General notes on the study: Samples from collaborators originated in the United States, Italy and Spain and spanned both the acute and convalescent phases of COVID-19. The samples were drawn from two sources: the first 160 participants of the ongoing ImmuneRACE study, and 1,200 or so subjects contributed by 6 global collaborators. The repertoires were made available in a free public database intended to serve as a resource for research on the immune response to SARS-CoV-2. Deeply sampled blood TCRbeta repertoires from subjects exposed to, actively infected with, or recovered from COVID-19 were included in the dataset. The material from the prospective study consisted of cDNA or gDNA derived from T cells, B-cell-depleted T cells, or PBMCs. The sample metadata nearly always contained a de-identified subject ID, COVID-19 status, age in years and sex. HLA class I and class II types, where available, came from metadata supplied by the sample provider rather than from assay-based typing. Broad study findings and their caveats: How much clinical and demographic metadata was included differed by source and by participant, and the metadata was provided uncurated.

On this clone itself: Its antigen has not been determined. Nothing much larger sits one base from this clone, and base qualities are not available.

The collaborating institutions used their own protocols to collect whole blood in K2EDTA tubes. Collaborator samples were shipped for TCRbeta analysis as frozen whole blood, isolated PBMCs, or DNA extracted from either sample type. TCRbeta CDR3 regions were amplified from genomic DNA using the immunoSEQ Assay, a bias-controlled multiplex PCR. Under the source paper's analysis protocol: Nucleated cell counts per sample were estimated from amplification of reference gene primers within the assay. To quantify the absolute abundance of each unique TCRbeta CDR3 rearrangement, sequence reads were collapsed and filtered. Productive Simpson clonality was computed per sample as the square root of Simpson's diversity index over productive rearrangements. The source is immuneACCESS, and TCRdb retained only in-frame sequences with V and J called. Part of the clones is not carried over; for the studies checked, unresolved V genes explain less than half of this, and the remainder is unexplained. For V, J and clone size, that table is used; D and trimming come from the DNA. This sample is represented by roughly 100,000 clones; 88% of them were singletons. Clones ranked in the top ten supply roughly 8.7% of the sample.

The germline V gene sets CDR1 to SGHRS and CDR2 to YFSETQ. V loses 0 bases of germline sequence and J loses 0 bases, and the interval between the two ends is 6 bases. The CDR3 contains 14 residues, cysteine and phenylalanine counted. The sequence is cut down to CDR3 DNA, 42 bases in frame from base 1. The V gene is TRBV5-1 and the J gene is TRBJ1-1; the D gene assignment is ambiguous. Sequenced sample: peripheral blood. This TCR was recovered from an older woman with acute or convalescent COVID-19. The nucleotide sequence reads as follows: TGCGCCAGCAGCTTGGCAACTATGAACACTGAAGCTTTCTTT. This gives the protein CASSLATMNTEAFF.